This T cell receptor (beta chain) was sequenced during a study of blood T cells in healthy people across ages. Background on the study: About one barcoded beta molecule was captured per two T cells (by template switching).

The germline V gene has CDR1 MNHNY and CDR2 SVGAGI (reference sequence). The CDR3 has 14 amino acids. V was trimmed by 6 bases and J by 10 bases, leaving 19 bases between them. Overall study results and limits: Those diversity estimates obtained from one million T cells were thought to be underestimates.

Caucasian individuals from Russia who were healthy and aged 6 to 90 acted as donors. Then a second PCR, running about 6 to 11 cycles, was carried out with a sample-barcoded 5' primer and a J-beta primer mix. TCRdb ran MiXCR on the 5' RACE reads and lists one entry per CDR3 protein. The sample has over a million distinct CDR3 sequences, 45% seen once. This clonotype occurred a few times. Its antigen is not known. The source is a woman in her fifties or sixties in good health. Sequencing input: blood. The rearrangement uses TRBV6-6 and TRBJ2-1; D unresolved. The CDR3 here is CASSDPALFAEQFF. For the CDR3, the DNA is TGTGCCAGCAGCGACCCAGCCCTTTTTGCGGAGCAGTTCTTC.